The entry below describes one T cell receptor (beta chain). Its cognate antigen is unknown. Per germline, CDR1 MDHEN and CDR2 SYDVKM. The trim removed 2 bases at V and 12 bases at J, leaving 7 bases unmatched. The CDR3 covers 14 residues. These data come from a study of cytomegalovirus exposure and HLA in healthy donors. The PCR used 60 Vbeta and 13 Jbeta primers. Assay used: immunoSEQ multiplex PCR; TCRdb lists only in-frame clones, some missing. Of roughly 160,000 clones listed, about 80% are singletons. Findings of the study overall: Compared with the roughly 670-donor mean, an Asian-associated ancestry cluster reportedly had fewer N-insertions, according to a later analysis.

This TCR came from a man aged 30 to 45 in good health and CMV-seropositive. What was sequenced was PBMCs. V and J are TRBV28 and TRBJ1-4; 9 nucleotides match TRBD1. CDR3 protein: CASSLETGGAELFF. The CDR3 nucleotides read TGTGCCAGCAGTTTAGAAACAGGGGGCGCGGAACTGTTTTTT.